This T cell receptor beta chain was identified in a study of cytomegalovirus exposure and HLA in healthy donors. Across the whole study: Genotyping showed approximately 81% of some 400 donors falling in the Caucasian-associated ancestry cluster.

Study results and caveats: Rare sequences made up most TCRs, while some public TCRs were found in many donors.

It was with 60 Vbeta and 13 Jbeta primers that the PCR ran. Only in-frame clones appear in the TCRdb table, and some are missing; sequencing was by immunoSEQ multiplex PCR. Of 200,000 or so clones listed, roughly 83% are singletons. Concerning this clone: The antigen is unknown.

The source of this sequence is a male donor in good health and CMV-seropositive. Sequencing was performed on PBMCs.

The CDR3 loop reads CASRRGGSPRFNYGYTF. The CDR3 DNA reads TGTGCCAGCAGGCGCGGGGGCAGCCCCAGGTTTAACTATGGCTACACCTTC. This chain links TRBV27 with TRBJ1-2; possibly TRBD1 for D (6 bases). CDR1 is MNHEY and CDR2 is SMNVEV in the germline V gene (reference sequence). V lost 6 bases, J lost 1 base, and 21 bases lay in between. CDR3 length equals 17 residues.